The 6 T cell receptor beta chains listed next were all sequenced from one sample in a study of early T cells in non-severe SARS-CoV-2 infection. TCRdb re-called the 5' RACE reads with MiXCR, one entry per CDR3 protein. The table shows under 45,000 distinct CDR3 sequences, with roughly 8% occurring only once. The sample in question was whole blood, obtained at baseline. Receptors originate from an adult who was a healthcare worker with PCR-confirmed SARS-CoV-2 infection or an uninfected control (not recorded which).

In this sample, this clonotype turned up once. A much larger clone is a single base away; this may be a read error. The rearrangement joins TRBV10-3 to TRBJ1-1; D is uncertain. Germline CDR1 and CDR2: ENHRY and SYGVKD. V dropped 2 bases and J dropped 4 bases, with 8 bases sitting between them. This CDR3 spans 13 amino acids. In nucleotides, the CDR3 is TGTGCCATCAGTGAGGGGGTAGTCACTGAAGCTTTCTTT. It translates to CAISEGVVTEAFF.

The V gene is TRBV7-9, the J gene TRBJ2-1; D is unclear. The V end was cut by 1 base, the J end by 9 bases, with 10 bases between. Germline CDR1 is SEHNR and CDR2 is FQNEAQ (reference sequence). The length of the CDR3 is 13 residues. The CDR3 protein is CASSLVPDFEQFF. For the CDR3, the DNA is TGTGCCAGCAGCTTAGTCCCTGACTTTGAGCAGTTCTTC.

At least ten counts were recorded for this clonotype. This rearrangement joins TRBV20-1 to TRBJ2-6; TRBD1 matches at 12 bases. This CDR3 is 16 amino acids long. The ends lost 6 bases at V and 2 bases at J; junction bases unmatched: 5. Germline V CDR1 and CDR2: DFQATT, SNEGSKA (reference sequence). The CDR3 sequence is CSASGQGAAGANVLTF. The CDR3 DNA is TGCAGTGCCTCGGGACAGGGGGCAGCTGGGGCCAACGTCCTGACTTTC.

Ten or more counts support this clonotype. This CDR3 reads CASSSRLGDYGYTF. Written as DNA, the CDR3 is TGTGCCAGCAGTTCCCGACTAGGGGACTATGGCTACACCTTC. The chain is built from TRBV12-3 or TRBV12-4 and TRBJ1-2; possibly TRBD1 for D (5 bases). This CDR3 comprises 14 residues. Trimming shortened V by 4 bases and J by 3 bases, and 12 bases separated the two germline ends.

This clonotype was counted at least ten times. J is TRBJ2-7 and V is TRBV5-1; D may be TRBD1 (5 bases). This CDR3 has 15 amino acids. Per germline, CDR1 SGHRS and CDR2 YFSETQ. V lost 4 bases to trimming and J lost 5 bases, with 19 bases between them. CDR3 coding DNA: TGCGCCAGCAGCCCTTCCCCCCTAGTCAGGGACGAGCAGTACTTC. Amino acid sequence: CASSPSPLVRDEQYF.

Ten or more counts support this clonotype. V usage is TRBV6-5 and J usage is TRBJ2-2; D is perhaps TRBD1 (6 bases). The CDR3 spans 15 residues. Germline CDR1 and CDR2: MNHEY and SVGAGI. The germline V and J ends were trimmed by 4 bases and 5 bases, with 14 bases remaining between them. The CDR3 sequence: CASSSGQRMTGELFF. For the CDR3, the DNA is TGTGCCAGCAGTTCCGGACAGAGAATGACCGGGGAGCTGTTTTTT.